This T cell receptor beta chain originates from a study of shared clonotypes between healthy human individuals. The CDR3 is 12 residues long. The germline gives CDR1 SGHNT, CDR2 YYREEE (reference sequence). V was shortened by 4 bases and J by 9 bases, with 11 bases between the two germline ends. Details on this clone: No antigen is known for it. Other DNA sequences within the sample encode an identical CDR3.

TCRdb keeps only in-frame clones here, not all; method: immunoSEQ multiplex PCR. Of 600,000 to 800,000 clones listed, around 77% are singletons. The study, taken as a whole, reports: Depth of sequencing was expected to influence donor clonotype sharing. Having only a few donors restricted how much genetic and exposure-history diversity was captured. The study found lower generation probabilities in non-shared clonotypes than in those shared by all four donors.

This chain connects TRBV5-4 to TRBJ2-1; a possible D gene is TRBD2 (5 bases). Sample: memory CD4+ T cells sorted from blood. Described subset: CD45RA-negative fraction. This sequence originates from a woman in her 30s in good health. CDR3 nucleotides: TGTGCCAGCAGCCTCACTAGGGTTGAGCAGTTCTTC. Residues: CASSLTRVEQFF. Looking up the rest from reference TRBV5-4 and TRBJ2-1 gives the full variable domain: ETGVTQSPTHLIKTRGQQVTLRCSSQSGHNTVSWYQQALGQGPQFIFQYYREEENGRGNFPPRFSGLQFPNYSSELNVNALELDDSALYLCASSLTRVEQFFGPGTRLTVL.